What follows describes a single T cell receptor (beta chain). All enrollees were roughly 18 to 90 years old and from roughly 22 US areas. The CDR3 extends over 16 amino acids. The ends lost 2 bases at V and 13 bases at J; junction bases unmatched: 15. CDR1 and CDR2 from the germline V gene are SGHTA and FQGNSA. The sample comes from a study of blood T cell repertoires in COVID-19. Looking at the study overall: The United States, Italy and Spain were the sources of the acute and convalescent COVID-19 samples. T cells, B-cell-depleted T cells, or PBMCs supplied cDNA or gDNA.

Only in-frame clones appear in the TCRdb table, and some are missing; sequencing was by immunoSEQ multiplex PCR. The sample contains 150,000 to 200,000 clones, about 90% of which appear only once. This receptor was taken from a human donor with acute COVID-19. The donor label of this sample is uncertain. This chain uses TRBV7-2 with TRBJ2-1; TRBD2 aligns across 9 bases. The material sequenced was PBMCs or T cells enriched from blood (not recorded which). The CDR3 DNA follows: TGTGCCAGCAGCTTACTCCACGGGGGCGGGACTAGCCCACAGTTCTTC. It yields the protein CASSLLHGGGTSPQFF.